The rows below give T cell receptor beta chains drawn from one sample of a study of Graves' ophthalmopathy and Graves' hyperthyroidism. TCRdb reprocessed the multiplex PCR reads via MiXCR and lists one record per CDR3 protein. The sample comprises about 500,000 distinct CDR3 sequences, about an eighth of which are singletons, and roughly 10% rests with the top ten. Input material: blood. The source of these receptors is a woman in her 30s with Graves' ophthalmopathy. CDR3s include the opening cysteine and the closing phenylalanine or tryptophan. The order of the fields is CDR3 DNA, CDR3 protein, clone size, D gene, V gene, J gene. The D gene is left open where the match is weak. Only some rows state a clone size, as once, few, many or a class for expanded clones.

cdr3_nt: TGCAGTGCTAGACTAGCGGGAAAGAGGACAGATACGCAGTATTTT; cdr3_aa: CSARLAGKRTDTQYF; clone_size: NA; d_call: TRBD2; v_call: TRBV20-1; j_call: TRBJ2-3
cdr3_nt: TGTGCCAGCAGAGATCAGGGCATGAACACTGAAGCTTTCTTT; cdr3_aa: CASRDQGMNTEAFF; clone_size: many; d_call: NA; v_call: TRBV2; j_call: TRBJ1-1
cdr3_nt: TGTGCCAGCAGTCAAGTCTCCTACGAGCAGTACTTC; cdr3_aa: CASSQVSYEQYF; clone_size: many; d_call: NA; v_call: TRBV3-1; j_call: TRBJ2-7
cdr3_nt: TGTGCCAGCAGCCTTCGGACTAGCGGGAGGGGCGGGGAGCTGTTTTTT; cdr3_aa: CASSLRTSGRGGELFF; clone_size: many; d_call: TRBD2; v_call: TRBV11-2; j_call: TRBJ2-2
cdr3_nt: TGTGCCAGCAGGGCCTTCGCCCCCAATCAGCCCCAGCATTTT; cdr3_aa: CASRAFAPNQPQHF; clone_size: many; d_call: NA; v_call: TRBV6-2/TRBV6-3; j_call: TRBJ1-5
cdr3_nt: TGTGCCAGCAGTTCCAGCGAAATCTACGAGCAGTACTTC; cdr3_aa: CASSSSEIYEQYF; clone_size: once; d_call: NA; v_call: TRBV6-5; j_call: TRBJ2-7
cdr3_nt: TGTGCCAGCAGCCTGACAGGGTTTGACGAGCAGTACTTC; cdr3_aa: CASSLTGFDEQYF; clone_size: few; d_call: TRBD1; v_call: TRBV27; j_call: TRBJ2-7
cdr3_nt: TGTGCCAGCAGCTTCAACCCGTATGGCTACACCTTC; cdr3_aa: CASSFNPYGYTF; clone_size: NA; d_call: NA; v_call: TRBV7-6; j_call: TRBJ1-2
cdr3_nt: TGTGCCAGCAGTTCCAACAGCATCCCTCACTATGGGTACACCTTC; cdr3_aa: CASSSNSIPHYGYTF; clone_size: NA; d_call: NA; v_call: TRBV2; j_call: TRBJ1-2
cdr3_nt: TGTGCCAGCAGCTTAGGGGAGGGGAATCAGCCCCAGCATTTT; cdr3_aa: CASSLGEGNQPQHF; clone_size: many; d_call: NA; v_call: TRBV7-8; j_call: TRBJ1-5
cdr3_nt: TGTGCCAGCAGTCCGCGGGCCCTTGACACTGAAGCTTTCTTT; cdr3_aa: CASSPRALDTEAFF; clone_size: many; d_call: NA; v_call: TRBV12-3/TRBV12-4; j_call: TRBJ1-1
cdr3_nt: TGTGCCGCCTCCGGAGCTAACTATGGCTACACCTTC; cdr3_aa: CAASGANYGYTF; clone_size: few; d_call: NA; v_call: TRBV30; j_call: TRBJ1-2
cdr3_nt: TGTGCCAGCAGGTTGACAGTAACCTACGAGCAGTACTTC; cdr3_aa: CASRLTVTYEQYF; clone_size: many; d_call: NA; v_call: TRBV6-1; j_call: TRBJ2-7
cdr3_nt: TGTGCCAGCAGTTTAGGGCAGAAGAAGTACTTC; cdr3_aa: CASSLGQKKYF; clone_size: many; d_call: NA; v_call: TRBV27; j_call: TRBJ2-7
cdr3_nt: TGTGCCACCTCAGGGGGAGGCTTACAGTACTTC; cdr3_aa: CATSGGGLQYF; clone_size: many; d_call: NA; v_call: TRBV24-1; j_call: TRBJ2-5
cdr3_nt: TGCAGTGCTAGAGCACAAAGGAACACCGGGGAGCTGTTTTTT; cdr3_aa: CSARAQRNTGELFF; clone_size: NA; d_call: NA; v_call: TRBV20-1; j_call: TRBJ2-2
cdr3_nt: TGTGCCAGCAGCTTAGATGGGTCCTCCATCTACGATCAGTACTTC; cdr3_aa: CASSLDGSSIYDQYF; clone_size: NA; d_call: NA; v_call: TRBV7-3; j_call: TRBJ2-7
cdr3_nt: TGTGCCAGCAGTTTCGAACGGGGGCGCTGGGAGACCCAGTACTTC; cdr3_aa: CASSFERGRWETQYF; clone_size: NA; d_call: NA; v_call: TRBV28; j_call: TRBJ2-5
cdr3_nt: TGTGCCAGCAGTTGGGACAGGGGCCATGGCTACACCTTC; cdr3_aa: CASSWDRGHGYTF; clone_size: NA; d_call: TRBD1; v_call: TRBV7-2; j_call: TRBJ1-2
cdr3_nt: TGTGCCAGCAGTGAAGGGGGGCTCTCTGGAAACACCATATATTTT; cdr3_aa: CASSEGGLSGNTIYF; clone_size: many; d_call: NA; v_call: TRBV25-1; j_call: TRBJ1-3
cdr3_nt: TGTGCCAGCAGCTTAGGGGTCGGTAGCAATCAGCCCCAGCATTTT; cdr3_aa: CASSLGVGSNQPQHF; clone_size: few; d_call: NA; v_call: TRBV7-2; j_call: TRBJ1-5
cdr3_nt: TGTGCCCTCCAGGGAGGCCCAAGGGGGGCCAACGTCCTGACTTTC; cdr3_aa: CALQGGPRGANVLTF; clone_size: many; d_call: NA; v_call: TRBV30; j_call: TRBJ2-6
cdr3_nt: TGTGCCACCAGCACAATACTGGGGACACAAGAGACCCAGTACTTC; cdr3_aa: CATSTILGTQETQYF; clone_size: many; d_call: NA; v_call: TRBV15; j_call: TRBJ2-5
cdr3_nt: TGTGCCAGCAGCATTGTCACCGTCAACGATCAGTACTTC; cdr3_aa: CASSIVTVNDQYF; clone_size: few; d_call: NA; v_call: TRBV7-8; j_call: TRBJ2-7
cdr3_nt: TGTGCCAGCAGTGATTCAGGGGGGAACACTGAAGCTTTCTTT; cdr3_aa: CASSDSGGNTEAFF; clone_size: NA; d_call: TRBD1; v_call: TRBV6-1; j_call: TRBJ1-1
cdr3_nt: TGTGCCAGCAGCGGCTACAGGGGTGAGGAGACCCAGTACTTC; cdr3_aa: CASSGYRGEETQYF; clone_size: few; d_call: TRBD1; v_call: TRBV9; j_call: TRBJ2-5
cdr3_nt: TGCAGTGCTTCCATAGACAGCCTTGTGTCGTGCTACTTC; cdr3_aa: CSASIDSLVSCYF; clone_size: many; d_call: NA; v_call: TRBV20-1; j_call: TRBJ2-5
cdr3_nt: TGCGCCAGCAGCTCCCGGACAGGGAGGACCTATAATTCACCCCTCCACTTT; cdr3_aa: CASSSRTGRTYNSPLHF; clone_size: many; d_call: TRBD1; v_call: TRBV4-1; j_call: TRBJ1-6
cdr3_nt: TGTGCCAGCGGGGACAGGGGTTTTACTGAAGCTTTCTTT; cdr3_aa: CASGDRGFTEAFF; clone_size: many; d_call: TRBD1; v_call: TRBV6-5; j_call: TRBJ1-1
cdr3_nt: TGTGCCTGGAGTTCGGACAGGGGCCAGCCCCAGCATTTT; cdr3_aa: CAWSSDRGQPQHF; clone_size: few; d_call: TRBD1; v_call: TRBV30; j_call: TRBJ1-5
cdr3_nt: TGCATAGAATTTAGCGGGGGGAATACCGGGGAGCTGTTTTTT; cdr3_aa: CIEFSGGNTGELFF; clone_size: few; d_call: TRBD2; v_call: TRBV20-1; j_call: TRBJ2-2
cdr3_nt: TGTGCCAGCAGCGTAACCCCGGCCAACGGCTACACCTTC; cdr3_aa: CASSVTPANGYTF; clone_size: NA; d_call: NA; v_call: TRBV9; j_call: TRBJ1-2
cdr3_nt: TGTGCCAGCACCCCCGGAAAGGATAGCGGGCACGAGCAGTACTTC; cdr3_aa: CASTPGKDSGHEQYF; clone_size: many; d_call: TRBD2; v_call: TRBV25-1; j_call: TRBJ2-7
cdr3_nt: TGTGCCAGCAGCTTAAAACCTGCCGGGGAGCTGTTTTTT; cdr3_aa: CASSLKPAGELFF; clone_size: many; d_call: NA; v_call: TRBV11-2; j_call: TRBJ2-2
cdr3_nt: TGTGCCAGCAGGGGTCGTGCAACTAATGAAAAACTGTTTTTT; cdr3_aa: CASRGRATNEKLFF; clone_size: many; d_call: NA; v_call: TRBV6-1; j_call: TRBJ1-4
cdr3_nt: TGCAGTGCTCCCGATCTCGGGACAGGGGACACTGAAGCTTTCTTT; cdr3_aa: CSAPDLGTGDTEAFF; clone_size: many; d_call: TRBD1; v_call: TRBV20-1; j_call: TRBJ1-1
cdr3_nt: TGTGCCAGCAGATCCCGCGAGACCCAGTACTTC; cdr3_aa: CASRSRETQYF; clone_size: many; d_call: NA; v_call: TRBV6-1; j_call: TRBJ2-5
cdr3_nt: TGTGCCAGCAGCGGCAGTTCAAGAACTGAAGCTTTCTTT; cdr3_aa: CASSGSSRTEAFF; clone_size: many; d_call: NA; v_call: TRBV11-3; j_call: TRBJ1-1
cdr3_nt: TGTGCCAGCAGCTTAGTGGGTACTAATGAAAAACTGTTTTTT; cdr3_aa: CASSLVGTNEKLFF; clone_size: many; d_call: NA; v_call: TRBV7-9; j_call: TRBJ1-4
cdr3_nt: TGTGCCAGCAGTTCCTCCCACAGGGGCGAAGGAGGCTACACCTTC; cdr3_aa: CASSSSHRGEGGYTF; clone_size: many; d_call: TRBD1; v_call: TRBV27; j_call: TRBJ1-2
cdr3_nt: TGTGCCAGCAGTTTAGTCGGGTCCAACACTGAAGCTTTCTTT; cdr3_aa: CASSLVGSNTEAFF; clone_size: many; d_call: NA; v_call: TRBV12-3/TRBV12-4; j_call: TRBJ1-1
cdr3_nt: TGTGCCAGCAGCTTAGCGCGAGGTCTTAGGGAGCTGTTTTTT; cdr3_aa: CASSLARGLRELFF; clone_size: many; d_call: NA; v_call: TRBV7-2; j_call: TRBJ2-2
cdr3_nt: TGTGCCAGCAGTCGACTTAGCGGGAGGGCCTTGGAGACCCAGTACTTC; cdr3_aa: CASSRLSGRALETQYF; clone_size: many; d_call: TRBD2; v_call: TRBV28; j_call: TRBJ2-5
cdr3_nt: TGTGCCAGTAGTCAGGTGGGGAACTATGGCTACACCTTC; cdr3_aa: CASSQVGNYGYTF; clone_size: NA; d_call: NA; v_call: TRBV19; j_call: TRBJ1-2
cdr3_nt: TGTGCCAGCAGGACCGGGACAGTGAGCTCCTACGAGCAGTACTTC; cdr3_aa: CASRTGTVSSYEQYF; clone_size: NA; d_call: TRBD1; v_call: TRBV28; j_call: TRBJ2-7
cdr3_nt: TGCAGTGCAGAGGGGGGGTACGAGCAGTACTTC; cdr3_aa: CSAEGGYEQYF; clone_size: many; d_call: NA; v_call: TRBV20-1; j_call: TRBJ2-7
cdr3_nt: TGTGCCAGCAGCTTGGCTCCCAAACTGGAGACCCAGTACTTC; cdr3_aa: CASSLAPKLETQYF; clone_size: many; d_call: NA; v_call: TRBV5-5; j_call: TRBJ2-5
cdr3_nt: TGTGCCAGCAGCTTGGCGGTGGGGGGAAACACCATATATTTT; cdr3_aa: CASSLAVGGNTIYF; clone_size: many; d_call: NA; v_call: TRBV28; j_call: TRBJ1-3
cdr3_nt: TGTGCCAGCGACAAGATTGAGGCGATGAACACTGAAGCTTTCTTT; cdr3_aa: CASDKIEAMNTEAFF; clone_size: many; d_call: NA; v_call: TRBV2; j_call: TRBJ1-1
cdr3_nt: TGTGCCAGCAGCTTAAGACAGGCGGATTCACCCCTCCACTTT; cdr3_aa: CASSLRQADSPLHF; clone_size: many; d_call: NA; v_call: TRBV7-3; j_call: TRBJ1-6
cdr3_nt: TGTGCCAGCAACCCGGGACACCAAAACACTGAAGCTTTCTTT; cdr3_aa: CASNPGHQNTEAFF; clone_size: many; d_call: NA; v_call: TRBV12-3/TRBV12-4; j_call: TRBJ1-1
cdr3_nt: TGTGCCAGTAGTCACGACCGTTATGGCTACACCTTC; cdr3_aa: CASSHDRYGYTF; clone_size: few; d_call: NA; v_call: TRBV19; j_call: TRBJ1-2
cdr3_nt: TGCAGCGGACGACAGGGGGGAAACACTGAAGCTTTCTTT; cdr3_aa: CSGRQGGNTEAFF; clone_size: many; d_call: TRBD1; v_call: TRBV29-1; j_call: TRBJ1-1
cdr3_nt: TGTGCCAGCAGTTACTTGACGGCGAGATATAATTCACCCCTCCACTTT; cdr3_aa: CASSYLTARYNSPLHF; clone_size: many; d_call: NA; v_call: TRBV6-2/TRBV6-3; j_call: TRBJ1-6
cdr3_nt: TGCGCCAGCAGCCAAGGGGGTGGAAGTGGCTACACCTTC; cdr3_aa: CASSQGGGSGYTF; clone_size: many; d_call: NA; v_call: TRBV4-1; j_call: TRBJ1-2
cdr3_nt: TGTGCCAGCAGCTTTAGAACAGAACCTTACGAGCAGTACTTC; cdr3_aa: CASSFRTEPYEQYF; clone_size: NA; d_call: NA; v_call: TRBV7-2; j_call: TRBJ2-7
cdr3_nt: TGTGCCAGCAGCATGACTAGAACAGGCACCGGGGAGCTGTTTTTT; cdr3_aa: CASSMTRTGTGELFF; clone_size: many; d_call: NA; v_call: TRBV6-1; j_call: TRBJ2-2
cdr3_nt: TGTGCCAGCAGCCAAGTGCGAACTTCCGGGACAGGCGCGGGAGAACAAGAGACCCAGTACTTC; cdr3_aa: CASSQVRTSGTGAGEQETQYF; clone_size: many; d_call: NA; v_call: TRBV4-2; j_call: TRBJ2-5
cdr3_nt: TGTGCCAGCAGTGACAACTATCAGCCCCAGCATTTT; cdr3_aa: CASSDNYQPQHF; clone_size: many; d_call: NA; v_call: TRBV2; j_call: TRBJ1-5